This T cell receptor beta chain was sequenced during a study of T-cell reconstitution after alpha-beta-depleted transplantation in children. Study observations and caveats: Surviving recipient T cells and intrathymic progenitors accounted for some patients' high TCRbeta diversity at day 60. Approximately two months post-transplant, alpha-beta T cells reportedly originated from several hundred expanded graft clones. When one year had passed after transplant, most T-cell counts and diversity came from newly produced T cells.

The V and J ends lost 3 bases and 5 bases respectively, with 16 bases between them. This CDR3 region has 15 residues. As it was prepared, the TCRbeta library received unique molecular identifiers. Via MiXCR, TCRdb re-called the PCR reads, giving one row per CDR3 protein. This table holds about 830,000 distinct CDR3 sequences, 16% found once. This clonotype came up many times. The antigen remains unidentified. This chain uses TRBV12-3 or TRBV12-4 with TRBJ1-2; D remains ambiguous. Sequences were derived from PBMCs, mostly from graft donor cells, sampled 360 days after TCRalphabeta/CD19-depleted stem cell transplant. The TCR was taken from a male patient younger than 18 who had a stem cell transplant for acute lymphoblastic leukemia, so the T cells may come from the graft donor. The CDR3 DNA reads as TGTGCCAGCAGTTTGGGCAGTCGAGCCCTTTATGGCTACACCTTC. This gives the protein CASSLGSRALYGYTF.